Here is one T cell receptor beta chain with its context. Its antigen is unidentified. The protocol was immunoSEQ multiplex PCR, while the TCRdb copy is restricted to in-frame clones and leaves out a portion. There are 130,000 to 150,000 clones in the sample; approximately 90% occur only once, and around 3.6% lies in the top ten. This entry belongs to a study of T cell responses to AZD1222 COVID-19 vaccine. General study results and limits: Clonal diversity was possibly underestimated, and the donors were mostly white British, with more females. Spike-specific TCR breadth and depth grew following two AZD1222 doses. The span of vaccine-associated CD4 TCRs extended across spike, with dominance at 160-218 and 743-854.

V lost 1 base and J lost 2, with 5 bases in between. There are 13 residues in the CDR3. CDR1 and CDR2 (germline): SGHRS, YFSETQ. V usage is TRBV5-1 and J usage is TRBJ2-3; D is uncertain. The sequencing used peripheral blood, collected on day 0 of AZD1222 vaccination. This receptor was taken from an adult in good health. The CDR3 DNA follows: TGCGCCAGCAGCTTGATAGCCACAGATACGCAGTATTTT. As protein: CASSLIATDTQYF.